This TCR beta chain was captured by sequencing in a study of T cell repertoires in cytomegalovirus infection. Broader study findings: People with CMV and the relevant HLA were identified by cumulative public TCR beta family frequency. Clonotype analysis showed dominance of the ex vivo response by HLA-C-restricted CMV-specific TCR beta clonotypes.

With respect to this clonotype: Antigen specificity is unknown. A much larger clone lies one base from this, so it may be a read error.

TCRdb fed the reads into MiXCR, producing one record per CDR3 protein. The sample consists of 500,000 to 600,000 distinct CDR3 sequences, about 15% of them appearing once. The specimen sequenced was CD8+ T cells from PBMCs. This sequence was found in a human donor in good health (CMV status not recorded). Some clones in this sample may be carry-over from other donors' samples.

The DNA of the CDR3 is TGTGCCAGCAGCCAGAGATTCCGGCCAGGGGGTTGGACTGAAGCTTTCTTT. Amino acid sequence: CASSQRFRPGGWTEAFF. J is TRBJ1-1 and V is TRBV7-6, with 7 bases aligning to TRBD1. The CDR3 has 17 residues. Germline CDR1 is SGHVS and CDR2 is FNYEAQ. V dropped 5 bases and J dropped 5; count of bases not matched to a gene: 17.